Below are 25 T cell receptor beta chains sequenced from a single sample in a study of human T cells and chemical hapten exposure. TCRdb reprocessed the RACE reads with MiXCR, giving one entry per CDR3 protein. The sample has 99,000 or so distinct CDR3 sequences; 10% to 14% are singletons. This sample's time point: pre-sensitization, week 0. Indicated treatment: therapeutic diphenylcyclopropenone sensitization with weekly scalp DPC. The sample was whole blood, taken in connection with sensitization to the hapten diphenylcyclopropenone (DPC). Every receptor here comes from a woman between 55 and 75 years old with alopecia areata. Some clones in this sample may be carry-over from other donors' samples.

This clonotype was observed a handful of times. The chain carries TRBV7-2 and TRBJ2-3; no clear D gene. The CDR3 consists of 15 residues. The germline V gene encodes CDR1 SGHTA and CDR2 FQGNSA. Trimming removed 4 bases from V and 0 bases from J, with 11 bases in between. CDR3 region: CASSSSHTSTDTQYF. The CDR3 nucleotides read TGTGCCAGCAGCTCCAGCCATACTAGCACAGATACGCAGTATTTT.

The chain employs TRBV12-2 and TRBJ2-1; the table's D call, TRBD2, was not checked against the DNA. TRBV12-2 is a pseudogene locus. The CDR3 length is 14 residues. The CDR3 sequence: CASRSRLAHNEQFF. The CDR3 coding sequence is TGTGCAAGTCGCTCCCGACTAGCGCACAATGAGCAGTTCTTC.

The CDR3 loop is CASNLGQNTQYF. The CDR3 DNA reads TGTGCCAGCAACCTTGGACAGAATACGCAGTATTTT. The chain couples TRBV7-2 to TRBJ2-3, with D possibly matching TRBD1 (6 bases). The V end lost 7 bases, the J end lost 7 bases, and 12 bases lay between the germline ends. The CDR3 runs 12 residues. The germline CDR1 and CDR2 sequences are SGHTA and FQGNSA.

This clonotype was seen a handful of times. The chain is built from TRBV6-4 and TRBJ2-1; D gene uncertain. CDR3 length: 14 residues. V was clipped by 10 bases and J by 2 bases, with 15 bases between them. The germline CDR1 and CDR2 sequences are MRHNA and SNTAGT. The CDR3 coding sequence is TGTGCCACAGCAGTTCGTGGGGCCTACAATGAGCAGTTCTTC. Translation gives CATAVRGAYNEQFF.

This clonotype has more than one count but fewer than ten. DNA for the CDR3: TGTGCCAGCAGCTTAACGGATACGGCGACCCAGTACTTC. Its translation: CASSLTDTATQYF. This sequence joins TRBV5-6 and TRBJ2-5; D remains unclear. In germline, CDR1 is SGHDT, CDR2 YYEEEE. Trimming cost V 2 bases and J 7 bases, with 12 bases left between them. The CDR3 has 13 amino acids.

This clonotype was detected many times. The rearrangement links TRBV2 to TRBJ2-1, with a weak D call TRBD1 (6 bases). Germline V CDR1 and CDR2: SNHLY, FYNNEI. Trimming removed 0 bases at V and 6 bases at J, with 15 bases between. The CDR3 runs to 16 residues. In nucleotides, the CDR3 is TGTGCCAGCAGTGAAGCAGGTCAGGGGTGGCCCAATGAGCAGTTCTTC. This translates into CASSEAGQGWPNEQFF.

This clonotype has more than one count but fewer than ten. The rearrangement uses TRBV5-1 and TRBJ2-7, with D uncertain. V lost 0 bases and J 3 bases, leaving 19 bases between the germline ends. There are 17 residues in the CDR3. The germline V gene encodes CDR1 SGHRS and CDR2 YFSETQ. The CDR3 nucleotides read TGCGCCAGCAGCTTGGGGGCTGCAGTAAAACCCCTCTACGAGCAGTACTTC. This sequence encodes CASSLGAAVKPLYEQYF.

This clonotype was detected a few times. This chain's CDR3 is CASSDVAGVSDTQYF. The CDR3 coding sequence is TGTGCCAGCAGTGATGTAGCGGGGGTGTCAGATACGCAGTATTTT. The chain joins TRBV2 to TRBJ2-3, with 9 bases lining up with TRBD2. This CDR3 is 15 amino acids long. CDR1 SNHLY and CDR2 FYNNEI come from the germline V gene. V was clipped by 3 bases and J by 4 bases; unmatched bases: 5.

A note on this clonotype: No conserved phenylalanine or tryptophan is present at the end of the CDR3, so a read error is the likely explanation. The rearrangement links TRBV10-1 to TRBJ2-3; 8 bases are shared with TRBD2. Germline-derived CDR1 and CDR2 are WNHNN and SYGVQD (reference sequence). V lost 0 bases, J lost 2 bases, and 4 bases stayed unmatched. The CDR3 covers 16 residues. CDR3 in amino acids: CASSESGLAPTDTQYL. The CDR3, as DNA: TGCGCCAGCAGTGAGTCTGGACTAGCCCCCACAGATACGCAGTATTTG.

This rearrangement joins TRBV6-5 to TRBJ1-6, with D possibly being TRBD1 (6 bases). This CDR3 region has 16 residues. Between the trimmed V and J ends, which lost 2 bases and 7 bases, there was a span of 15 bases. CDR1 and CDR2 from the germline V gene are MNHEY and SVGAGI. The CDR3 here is CASSYRGPGANSPLHF. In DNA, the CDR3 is TGTGCCAGCAGTTACCGCGGGCCGGGGGCGAATTCACCCCTCCACTTT.

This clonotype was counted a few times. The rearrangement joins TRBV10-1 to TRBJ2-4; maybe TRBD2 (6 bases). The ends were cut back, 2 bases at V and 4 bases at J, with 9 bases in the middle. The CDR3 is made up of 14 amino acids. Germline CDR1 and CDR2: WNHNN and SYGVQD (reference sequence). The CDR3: CASSERLGKNIQYF. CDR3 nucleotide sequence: TGCGCCAGCAGTGAGAGACTAGGAAAAAACATTCAGTACTTC.

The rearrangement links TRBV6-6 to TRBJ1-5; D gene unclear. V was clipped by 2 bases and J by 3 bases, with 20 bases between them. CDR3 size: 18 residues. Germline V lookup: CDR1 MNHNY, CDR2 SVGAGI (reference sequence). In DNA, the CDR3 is TGTGCCAGCAGTTACCCGACCGTCCCCTCGGGGATCAATCAGCCCCAGCATTTT. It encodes CASSYPTVPSGINQPQHF.

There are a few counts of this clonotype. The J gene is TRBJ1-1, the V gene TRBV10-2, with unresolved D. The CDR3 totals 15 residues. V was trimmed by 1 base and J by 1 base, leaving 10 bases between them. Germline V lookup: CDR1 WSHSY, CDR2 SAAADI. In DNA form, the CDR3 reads TGCGCCAGCAGTGAGTTAAGTTGGGCGAACACTGAAGCTTTCTTT. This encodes CASSELSWANTEAFF.

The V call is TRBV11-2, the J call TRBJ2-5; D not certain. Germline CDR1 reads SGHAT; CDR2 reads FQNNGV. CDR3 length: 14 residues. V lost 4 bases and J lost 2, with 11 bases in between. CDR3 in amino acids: CASSSSLVQETQYF. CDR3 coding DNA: TGTGCCAGCAGCTCGTCTTTAGTTCAAGAGACCCAGTACTTC. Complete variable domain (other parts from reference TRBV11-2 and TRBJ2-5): EAGVAQSPRYKIIEKRQSVAFWCNPISGHATLYWYQQILGQGPKLLIQFQNNGVVDDSQLPKDRFSAERLKGVDSTLKIQPAKLEDSAVYLCASSSSLVQETQYFGPGTRLLVL.

In DNA form, the CDR3 reads TGTGCCAGCAGCGACCTTTCAGGGCCCGGGGAGCTGTTTTTT. Its protein product is CASSDLSGPGELFF. The chain uses TRBV12-3 or TRBV12-4 and TRBJ2-2, with D tentatively TRBD1 (5 bases). V was clipped by 6 bases and J by 6 bases, with 14 bases between them. The CDR3 length is 14 residues.

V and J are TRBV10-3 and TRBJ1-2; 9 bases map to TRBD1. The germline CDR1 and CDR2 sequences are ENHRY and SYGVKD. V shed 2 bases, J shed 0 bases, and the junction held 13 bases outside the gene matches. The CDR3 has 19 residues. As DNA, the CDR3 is TGTGCCATCAGTGAGAACAGGGGGCGACCACAACGACCTAACTATGGCTACACCTTC. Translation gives CAISENRGRPQRPNYGYTF.

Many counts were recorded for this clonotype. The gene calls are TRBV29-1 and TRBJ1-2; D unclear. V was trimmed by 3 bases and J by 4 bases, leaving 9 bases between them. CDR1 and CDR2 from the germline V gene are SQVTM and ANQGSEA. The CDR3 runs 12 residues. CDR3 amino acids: CSVDIRPYGYTF. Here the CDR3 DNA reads TGCAGCGTTGACATTCGCCCCTATGGCTACACCTTC.

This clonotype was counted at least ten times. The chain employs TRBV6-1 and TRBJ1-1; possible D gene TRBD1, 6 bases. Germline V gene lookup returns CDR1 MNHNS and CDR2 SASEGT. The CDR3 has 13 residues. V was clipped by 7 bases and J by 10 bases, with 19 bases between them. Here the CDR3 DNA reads TGTGCCAGCACTCCCCGAGGGGGGCAAGGAGCTTTCTTT. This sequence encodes CASTPRGGQGAFF.

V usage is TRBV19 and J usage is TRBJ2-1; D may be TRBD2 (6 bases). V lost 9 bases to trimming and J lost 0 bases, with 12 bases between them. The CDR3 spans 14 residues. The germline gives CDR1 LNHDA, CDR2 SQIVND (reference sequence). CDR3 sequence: CASQPGDSYNEQFF. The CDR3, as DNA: TGTGCCAGCCAACCGGGGGACTCCTACAATGAGCAGTTCTTC.

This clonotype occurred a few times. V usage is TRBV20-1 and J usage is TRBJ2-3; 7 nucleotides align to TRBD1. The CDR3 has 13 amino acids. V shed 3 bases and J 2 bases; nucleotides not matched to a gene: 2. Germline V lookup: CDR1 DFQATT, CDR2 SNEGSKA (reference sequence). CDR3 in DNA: TGCAGTGCTAGGACAGGGAACACAGATACGCAGTATTTT. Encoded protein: CSARTGNTDTQYF.

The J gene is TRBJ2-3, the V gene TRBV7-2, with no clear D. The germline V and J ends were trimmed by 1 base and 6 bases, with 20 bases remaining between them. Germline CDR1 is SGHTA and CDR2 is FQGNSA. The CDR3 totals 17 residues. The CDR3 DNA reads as TGTGCCAGCAGCTTAGGGTTTTCTCCGGCTGGGTCGGATACGCAGTATTTT. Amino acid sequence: CASSLGFSPAGSDTQYF.

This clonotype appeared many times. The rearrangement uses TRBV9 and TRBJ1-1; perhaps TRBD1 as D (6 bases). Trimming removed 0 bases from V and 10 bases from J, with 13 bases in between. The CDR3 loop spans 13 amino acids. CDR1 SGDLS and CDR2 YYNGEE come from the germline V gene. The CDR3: CASSVEGGLIAFF. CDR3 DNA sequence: TGTGCCAGCAGCGTAGAGGGGGGTCTGATAGCTTTCTTT. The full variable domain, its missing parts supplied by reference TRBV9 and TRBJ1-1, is DSGVTQTPKHLITATGQRVTLRCSPRSGDLSVYWYQQSLDQGLQFLIQYYNGEERAKGNILERFSAQQFPDLHSELNLSSLELGDSALYFCASSVEGGLIAFFGQGTRLTVV.

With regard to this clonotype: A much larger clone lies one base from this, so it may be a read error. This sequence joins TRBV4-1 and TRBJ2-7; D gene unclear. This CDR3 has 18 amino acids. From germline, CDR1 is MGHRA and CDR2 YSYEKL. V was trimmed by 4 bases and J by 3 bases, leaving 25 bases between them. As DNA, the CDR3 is TGCGCCAGCAGCCCCCACCCCCGGGTCAGCAGAAGAAACTACGAGCAGTACTTC. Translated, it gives CASSPHPRVSRRNYEQYF.

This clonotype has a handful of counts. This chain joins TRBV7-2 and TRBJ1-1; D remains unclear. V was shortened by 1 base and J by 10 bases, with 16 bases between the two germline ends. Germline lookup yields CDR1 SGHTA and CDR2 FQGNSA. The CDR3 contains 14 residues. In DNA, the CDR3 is TGTGCCAGCAGCTTAGATCCTCCCCCGGGCCGAGCTTTCTTT. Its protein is CASSLDPPPGRAFF.

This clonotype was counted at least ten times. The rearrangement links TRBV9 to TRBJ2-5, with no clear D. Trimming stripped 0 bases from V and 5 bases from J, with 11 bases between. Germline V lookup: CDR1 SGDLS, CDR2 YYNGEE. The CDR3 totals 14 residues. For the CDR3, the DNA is TGTGCCAGCAGCGTAGACGTGGAGATGGAGACCCAGTACTTC. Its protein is CASSVDVEMETQYF.